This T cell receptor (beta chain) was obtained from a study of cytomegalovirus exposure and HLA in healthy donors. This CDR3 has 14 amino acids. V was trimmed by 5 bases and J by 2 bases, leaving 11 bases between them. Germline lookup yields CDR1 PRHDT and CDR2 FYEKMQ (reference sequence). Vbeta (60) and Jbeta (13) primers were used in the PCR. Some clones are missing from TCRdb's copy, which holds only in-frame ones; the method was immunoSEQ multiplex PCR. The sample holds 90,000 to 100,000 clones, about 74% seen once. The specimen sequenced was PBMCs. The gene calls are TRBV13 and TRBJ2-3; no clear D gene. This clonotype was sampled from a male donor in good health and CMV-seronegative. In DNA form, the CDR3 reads TGTGCCAGCAGCGGAACAGAGTACACAGATACGCAGTATTTT. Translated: CASSGTEYTDTQYF.